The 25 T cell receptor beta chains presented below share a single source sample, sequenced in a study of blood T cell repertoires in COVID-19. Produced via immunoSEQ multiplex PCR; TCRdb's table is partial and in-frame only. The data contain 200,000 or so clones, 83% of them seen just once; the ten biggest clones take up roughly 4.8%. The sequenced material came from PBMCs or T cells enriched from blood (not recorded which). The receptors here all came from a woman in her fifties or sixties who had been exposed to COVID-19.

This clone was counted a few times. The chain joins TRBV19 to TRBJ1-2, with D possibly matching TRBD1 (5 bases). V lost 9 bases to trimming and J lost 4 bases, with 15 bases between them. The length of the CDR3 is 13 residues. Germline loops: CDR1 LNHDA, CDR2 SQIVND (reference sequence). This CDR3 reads CASSMEGLYGYTF. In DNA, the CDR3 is TGTGCCAGCTCAATGGAGGGGCTCTATGGCTACACCTTC.

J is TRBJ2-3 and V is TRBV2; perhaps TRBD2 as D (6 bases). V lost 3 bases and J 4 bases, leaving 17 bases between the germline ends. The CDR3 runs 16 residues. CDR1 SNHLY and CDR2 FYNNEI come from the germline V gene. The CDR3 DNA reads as TGTGCCAGCAGTGAGAAGGCAGGGAGGTTCGCAGATACGCAGTATTTT. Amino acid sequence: CASSEKAGRFADTQYF.

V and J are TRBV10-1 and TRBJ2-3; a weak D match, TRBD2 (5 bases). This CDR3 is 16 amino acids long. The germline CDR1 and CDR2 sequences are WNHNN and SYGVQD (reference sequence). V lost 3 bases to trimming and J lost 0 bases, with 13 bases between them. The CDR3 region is CASSDYRGASTDTQYF. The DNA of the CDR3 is TGCGCCAGCAGTGACTATCGGGGAGCTAGCACAGATACGCAGTATTTT.

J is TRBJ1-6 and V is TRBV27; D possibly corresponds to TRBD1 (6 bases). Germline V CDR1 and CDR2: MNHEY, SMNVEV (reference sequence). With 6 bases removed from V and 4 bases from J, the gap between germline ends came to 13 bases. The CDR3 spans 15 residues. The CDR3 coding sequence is TGTGCCAGCAGAGGGGGAGGGTCATATAATTCACCCCTCCACTTT. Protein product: CASRGGGSYNSPLHF.

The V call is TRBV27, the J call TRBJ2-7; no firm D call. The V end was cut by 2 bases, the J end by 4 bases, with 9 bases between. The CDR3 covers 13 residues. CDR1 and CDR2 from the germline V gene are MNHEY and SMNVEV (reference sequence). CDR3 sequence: CASSLASEYEQYF. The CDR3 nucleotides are TGTGCCAGCAGTTTAGCATCGGAGTACGAGCAGTACTTC.

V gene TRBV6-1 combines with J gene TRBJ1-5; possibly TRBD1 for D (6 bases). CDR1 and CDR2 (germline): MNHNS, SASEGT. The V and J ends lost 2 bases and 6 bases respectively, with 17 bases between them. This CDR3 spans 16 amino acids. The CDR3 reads CASSEPLEDSFQPQHF. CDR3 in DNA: TGTGCCAGCAGTGAACCCCTGGAGGACAGTTTTCAGCCCCAGCATTTT.

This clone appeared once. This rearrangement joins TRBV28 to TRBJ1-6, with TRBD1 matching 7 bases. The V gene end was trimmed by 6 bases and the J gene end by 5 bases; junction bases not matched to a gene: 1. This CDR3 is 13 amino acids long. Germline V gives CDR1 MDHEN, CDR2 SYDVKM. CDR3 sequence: CASRGQHNSPLHF. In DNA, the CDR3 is TGTGCCAGCAGGGGACAGCATAATTCACCCCTCCACTTT.

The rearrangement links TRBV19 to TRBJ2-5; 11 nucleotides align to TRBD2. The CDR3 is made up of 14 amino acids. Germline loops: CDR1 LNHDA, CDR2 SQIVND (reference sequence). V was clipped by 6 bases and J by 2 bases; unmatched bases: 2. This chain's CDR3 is CASSLAGGQETQYF. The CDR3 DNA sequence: TGTGCCAGTAGCCTAGCGGGAGGACAAGAGACCCAGTACTTC.

CDR3: CASSPLAGGQGGELFF. DNA for the CDR3: TGCGCCAGCAGCCCCTTAGCGGGGGGGCAGGGCGGGGAGCTGTTTTTT. V gene TRBV4-1 combines with J gene TRBJ2-2, with 11 bases identical to TRBD2. Losses at the gene ends were 4 bases for V and 7 bases for J; bases not matched to a gene: 8. The CDR3 loop spans 16 amino acids. Germline lookup yields CDR1 MGHRA and CDR2 YSYEKL.

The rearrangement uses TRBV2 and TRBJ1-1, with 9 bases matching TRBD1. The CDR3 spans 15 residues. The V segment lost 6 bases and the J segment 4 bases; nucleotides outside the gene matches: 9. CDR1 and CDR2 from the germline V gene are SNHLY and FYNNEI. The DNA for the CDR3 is TGTGCCAGCAGCGCCGGGACAGGGTATGGCACTGAAGCTTTCTTT. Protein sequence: CASSAGTGYGTEAFF.

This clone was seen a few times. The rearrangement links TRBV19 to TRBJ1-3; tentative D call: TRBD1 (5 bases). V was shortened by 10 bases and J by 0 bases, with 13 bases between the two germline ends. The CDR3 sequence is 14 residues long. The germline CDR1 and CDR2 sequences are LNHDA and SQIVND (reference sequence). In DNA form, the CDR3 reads TGTGCCACCCTTTCAGGGTTCTCTGGAAACACCATATATTTT. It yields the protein CATLSGFSGNTIYF.

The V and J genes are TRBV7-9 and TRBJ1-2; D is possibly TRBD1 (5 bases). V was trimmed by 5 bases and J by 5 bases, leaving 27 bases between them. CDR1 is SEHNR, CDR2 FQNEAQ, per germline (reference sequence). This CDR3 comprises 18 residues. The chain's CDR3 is CASSRWDAGFYGGYGYTF. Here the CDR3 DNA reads TGTGCCAGCAGCCGGTGGGACGCAGGATTCTACGGGGGGTATGGCTACACCTTC.

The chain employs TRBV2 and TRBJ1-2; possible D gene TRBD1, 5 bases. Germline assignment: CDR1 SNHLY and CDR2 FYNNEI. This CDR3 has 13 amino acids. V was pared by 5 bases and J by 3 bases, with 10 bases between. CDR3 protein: CASSPVGDYGYTF. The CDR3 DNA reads TGTGCCAGCAGTCCGGTAGGGGACTATGGCTACACCTTC.

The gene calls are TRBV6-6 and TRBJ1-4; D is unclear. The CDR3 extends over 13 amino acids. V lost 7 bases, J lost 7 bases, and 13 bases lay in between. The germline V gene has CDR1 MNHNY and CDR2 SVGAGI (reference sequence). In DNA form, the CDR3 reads TGTGCCAGCACCCAAAGCGTCGGTGAAAAACTGTTTTTT. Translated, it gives CASTQSVGEKLFF.

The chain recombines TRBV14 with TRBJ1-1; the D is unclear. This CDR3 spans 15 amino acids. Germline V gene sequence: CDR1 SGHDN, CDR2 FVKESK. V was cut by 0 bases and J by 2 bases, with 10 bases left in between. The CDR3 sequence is CASSQDPGTNTEAFF. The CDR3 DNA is TGTGCCAGCAGCCAAGATCCGGGTACAAACACTGAAGCTTTCTTT.

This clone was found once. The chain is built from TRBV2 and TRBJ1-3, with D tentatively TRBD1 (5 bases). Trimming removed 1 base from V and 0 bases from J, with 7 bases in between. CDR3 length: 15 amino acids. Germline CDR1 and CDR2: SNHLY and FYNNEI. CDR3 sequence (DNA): TGTGCCAGCAGTGAAGGGGGGGGCTCTGGAAACACCATATATTTT. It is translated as CASSEGGGSGNTIYF.

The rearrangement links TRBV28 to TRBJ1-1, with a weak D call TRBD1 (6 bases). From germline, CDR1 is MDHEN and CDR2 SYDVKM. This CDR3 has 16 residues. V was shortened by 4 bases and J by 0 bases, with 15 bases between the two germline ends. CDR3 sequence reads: CASSSGQLRLNTEAFF. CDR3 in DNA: TGTGCCAGCAGTTCCGGACAGCTACGCTTGAACACTGAAGCTTTCTTT.

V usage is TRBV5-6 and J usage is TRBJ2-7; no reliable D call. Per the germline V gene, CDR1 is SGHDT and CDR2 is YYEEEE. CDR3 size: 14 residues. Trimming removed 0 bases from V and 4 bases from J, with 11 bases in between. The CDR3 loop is CASSLVQLPYEQYF. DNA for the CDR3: TGTGCCAGCAGCTTGGTACAGTTACCATACGAGCAGTACTTC.

Written as DNA, the CDR3 is TGTGCCAGCAGCTTAGTAGACTATGGCTACACCTTC. This codes for CASSLVDYGYTF. The chain is built from TRBV7-8 and TRBJ1-2; unclear D gene. The ends were cut back, 1 base at V and 3 bases at J, with 3 bases in the middle. This CDR3 spans 12 amino acids. From germline, CDR1 is SGHVS and CDR2 FQNEAQ.

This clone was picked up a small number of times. CDR3 DNA sequence: TGTGCCACCAGCGCCACAGTGGGTGGCTACACCTTC. Its protein product is CATSATVGGYTF. The J gene is TRBJ1-2, the V gene TRBV15; D is undetermined. Germline loops: CDR1 LNHNV, CDR2 YYDKDF (reference sequence). Trimming left V 5 bases short and J 7 bases short, with 11 bases between. This CDR3 has 12 amino acids.

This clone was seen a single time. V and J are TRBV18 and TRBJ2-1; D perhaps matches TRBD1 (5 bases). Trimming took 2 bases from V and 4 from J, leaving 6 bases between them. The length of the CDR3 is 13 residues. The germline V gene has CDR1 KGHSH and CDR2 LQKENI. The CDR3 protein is CASSPGAYNEQFF. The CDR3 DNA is TGTGCCAGCTCACCAGGGGCGTACAATGAGCAGTTCTTC.

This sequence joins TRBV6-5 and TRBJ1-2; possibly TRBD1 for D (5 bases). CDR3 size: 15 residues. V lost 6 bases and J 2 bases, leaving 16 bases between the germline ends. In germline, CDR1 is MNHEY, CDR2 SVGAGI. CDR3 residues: CASRVPQAPNYGYTF. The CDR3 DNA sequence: TGTGCCAGCAGGGTCCCACAGGCCCCCAACTATGGCTACACCTTC.

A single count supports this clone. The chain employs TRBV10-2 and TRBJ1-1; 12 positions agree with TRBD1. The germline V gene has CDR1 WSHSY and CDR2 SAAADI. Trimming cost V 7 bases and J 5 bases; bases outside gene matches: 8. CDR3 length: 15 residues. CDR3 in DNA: TGCGCCAGCAAGGGACAGGGGGCGTGGGTGACTGAAGCTTTCTTT. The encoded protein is CASKGQGAWVTEAFF.

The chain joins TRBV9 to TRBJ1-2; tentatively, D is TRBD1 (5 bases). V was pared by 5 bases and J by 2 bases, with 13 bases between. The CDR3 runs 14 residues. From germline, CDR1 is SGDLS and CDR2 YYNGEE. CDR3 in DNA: TGTGCCAGCAGTTATAGCGGGGGAAACTATGGCTACACCTTC. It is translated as CASSYSGGNYGYTF.

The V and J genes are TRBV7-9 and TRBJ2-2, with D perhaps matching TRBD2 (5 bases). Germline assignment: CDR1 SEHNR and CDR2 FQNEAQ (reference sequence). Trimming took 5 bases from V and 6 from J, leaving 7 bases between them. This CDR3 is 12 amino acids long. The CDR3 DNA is TGTGCCAGCAGCGAGGGTGCCGGGGAGCTGTTTTTT. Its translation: CASSEGAGELFF.